The TCR beta chain under discussion was sequenced for a study of blood T cell repertoires in COVID-19. Study-level information: PBMCs, B-cell-depleted T cells, or T cells were the source of the cDNA or gDNA that made up the material.

The V gene lost 7 bases and the J gene lost 1 base, with 5 bases spanning the gap. Germline CDR1 and CDR2: MNHEY and SVGAGI. This CDR3 contains 12 residues. Profiled with immunoSEQ multiplex PCR; TCRdb holds only in-frame clones, not every one. Here the sample spans under 140,000 clones, approximately 80% being singletons. The origin of this receptor is a woman in her sixties with acute or convalescent COVID-19. J is TRBJ1-5 and V is TRBV6-5; D gene unclear. What was sequenced was peripheral blood. The CDR3 DNA reads TGTGCCAGCACCAAAAGCAATCAGCCCCAGCATTTT. It codes for CASTKSNQPQHF.